The clone carrying this T cell receptor (beta chain) was observed at least ten times. The germline V gene encodes CDR1 SGHAT and CDR2 FQDESV (reference sequence). The CDR3 contains 18 residues. The V gene lost 0 bases and the J gene lost 3 bases, with 18 bases spanning the gap. The data originate from a study of identical twins. TCRdb passed the 5' RACE reads through MiXCR, listing each CDR3 protein once. The profile shows about 690,000 distinct CDR3 sequences, roughly 6% of them singletons. Sequences were obtained from naive T cells sorted from blood. The V and J genes are TRBV11-1 and TRBJ2-1; D may be TRBD2 (6 bases). The sequence derives from a man aged 18 to 29 in good health. The CDR3 spells CASSLARNAGPNYNEQFF. DNA of the CDR3: TGTGCCAGCAGCTTAGCGAGGAATGCGGGACCCAACTACAATGAGCAGTTCTTC.